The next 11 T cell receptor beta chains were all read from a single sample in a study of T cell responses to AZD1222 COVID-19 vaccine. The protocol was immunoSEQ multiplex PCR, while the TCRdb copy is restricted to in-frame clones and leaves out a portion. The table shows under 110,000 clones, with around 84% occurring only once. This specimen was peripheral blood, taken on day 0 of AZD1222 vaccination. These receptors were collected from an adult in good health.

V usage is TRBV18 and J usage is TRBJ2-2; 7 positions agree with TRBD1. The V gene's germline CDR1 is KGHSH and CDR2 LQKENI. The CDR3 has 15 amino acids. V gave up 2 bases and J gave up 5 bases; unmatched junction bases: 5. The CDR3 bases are TGTGCCAGCTCACCAAGGGCAGGGGGAACCGGGGAGCTGTTTTTT. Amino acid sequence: CASSPRAGGTGELFF.

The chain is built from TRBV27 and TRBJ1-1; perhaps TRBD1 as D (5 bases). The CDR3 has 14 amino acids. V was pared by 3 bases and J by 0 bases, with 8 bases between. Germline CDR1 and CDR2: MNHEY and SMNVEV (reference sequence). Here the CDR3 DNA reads TGTGCCAGCAGTTTCACAGGTCTGAACACTGAAGCTTTCTTT. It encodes CASSFTGLNTEAFF.

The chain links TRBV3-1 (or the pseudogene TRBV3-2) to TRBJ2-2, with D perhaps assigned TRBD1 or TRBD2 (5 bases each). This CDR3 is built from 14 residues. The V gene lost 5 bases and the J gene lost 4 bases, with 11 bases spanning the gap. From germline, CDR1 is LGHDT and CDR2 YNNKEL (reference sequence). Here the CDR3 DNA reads TGTGCCAGCAGCTTGGGACGTCGCACCGGGGAGCTGTTTTTT. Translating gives CASSLGRRTGELFF.

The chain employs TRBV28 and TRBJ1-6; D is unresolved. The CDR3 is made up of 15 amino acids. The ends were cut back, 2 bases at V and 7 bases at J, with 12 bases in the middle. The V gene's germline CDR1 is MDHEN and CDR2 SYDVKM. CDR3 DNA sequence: TGTGCCAGCAGTTTAACCGCCAGCTTGAATTCACCCCTCCACTTT. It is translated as CASSLTASLNSPLHF.

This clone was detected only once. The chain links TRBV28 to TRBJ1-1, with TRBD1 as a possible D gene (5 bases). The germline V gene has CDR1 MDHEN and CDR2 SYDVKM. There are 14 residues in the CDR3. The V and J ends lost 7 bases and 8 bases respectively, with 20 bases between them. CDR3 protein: CASTLGHRSREAFF. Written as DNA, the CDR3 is TGTGCCAGCACCCTGGGGCATCGGTCCAGAGAAGCTTTCTTT. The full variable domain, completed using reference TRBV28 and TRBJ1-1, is DVKVTQSSRYLVKRTGEKVFLECVQDMDHENMFWYRQDPGLGLRLIYFSYDVKMKEKGDIPEGYSVSREKKERFSLILESASTNQTSMYLCASTLGHRSREAFFGQGTRLTVV.

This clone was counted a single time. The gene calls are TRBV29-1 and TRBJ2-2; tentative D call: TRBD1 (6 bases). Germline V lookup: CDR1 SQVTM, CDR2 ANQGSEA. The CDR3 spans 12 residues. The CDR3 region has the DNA TGCACCTACAGGGCGAACACCGGGGAGCTGTTTTTT. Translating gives CTYRANTGELFF.

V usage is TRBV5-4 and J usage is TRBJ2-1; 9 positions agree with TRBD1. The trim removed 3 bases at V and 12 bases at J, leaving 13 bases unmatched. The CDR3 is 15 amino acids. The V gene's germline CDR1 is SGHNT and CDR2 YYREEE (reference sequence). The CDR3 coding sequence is TGTGCCAGCAGCTCCGGACAGGGGACGTCAATGAGGCAGTTCTTC. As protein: CASSSGQGTSMRQFF. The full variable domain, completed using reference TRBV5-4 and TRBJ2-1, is ETGVTQSPTHLIKTRGQQVTLRCSSQSGHNTVSWYQQALGQGPQFIFQYYREEENGRGNFPPRFSGLQFPNYSSELNVNALELDDSALYLCASSSGQGTSMRQFFGPGTRLTVL.

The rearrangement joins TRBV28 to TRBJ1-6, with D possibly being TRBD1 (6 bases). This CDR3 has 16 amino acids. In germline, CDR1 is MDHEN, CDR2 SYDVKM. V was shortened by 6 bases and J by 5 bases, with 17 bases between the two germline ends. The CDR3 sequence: CASRSFPAGDNSPLHF. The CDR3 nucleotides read TGTGCCAGCAGGTCATTCCCGGCAGGGGATAATTCACCCCTCCACTTT.

The CDR3, as DNA: TGTGCCAGCAGTACCGACAGGATGAACACTGAAGCTTTCTTT. Protein: CASSTDRMNTEAFF. V usage is TRBV7-9 and J usage is TRBJ1-1, with a weak D call TRBD1 (6 bases). Germline CDR1 reads SEHNR; CDR2 reads FQNEAQ (reference sequence). This CDR3 is built from 14 residues. V was cut by 6 bases and J by 0 bases, with 11 bases left in between.

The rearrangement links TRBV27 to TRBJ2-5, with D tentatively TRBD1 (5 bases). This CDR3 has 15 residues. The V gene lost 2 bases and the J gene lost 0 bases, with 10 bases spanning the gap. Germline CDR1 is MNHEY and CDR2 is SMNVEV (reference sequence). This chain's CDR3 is CASSLGAGYQETQYF. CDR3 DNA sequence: TGTGCCAGCAGTTTAGGGGCAGGTTACCAAGAGACCCAGTACTTC.

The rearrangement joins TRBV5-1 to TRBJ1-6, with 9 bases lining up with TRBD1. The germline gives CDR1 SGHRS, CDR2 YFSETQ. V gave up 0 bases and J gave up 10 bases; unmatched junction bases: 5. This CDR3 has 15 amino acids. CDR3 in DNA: TGCGCCAGCAGCTTGGGAGGACAGGGGCGATCACCCCTCCACTTT. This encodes CASSLGGQGRSPLHF.